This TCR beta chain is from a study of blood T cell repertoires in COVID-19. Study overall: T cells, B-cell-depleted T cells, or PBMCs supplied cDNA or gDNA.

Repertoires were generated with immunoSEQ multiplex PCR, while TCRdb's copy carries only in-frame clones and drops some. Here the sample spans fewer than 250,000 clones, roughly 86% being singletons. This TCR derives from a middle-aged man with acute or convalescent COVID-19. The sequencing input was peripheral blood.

CDR3 DNA sequence: TGTGCCAGCAGCTTGGAGGAGGGAAACACCATATATTTT. It is translated as CASSLEEGNTIYF. The V call is TRBV7-2, the J call TRBJ1-3, with D hard to call. This CDR3 has 13 amino acids. The ends were cut back, 3 bases at V and 4 bases at J, with 7 bases in the middle. The germline V gene encodes CDR1 SGHTA and CDR2 FQGNSA.